This TCR beta chain was identified during a study of T cell changes during pregnancy in multiple sclerosis. Germline CDR1 reads KGHSH; CDR2 reads LQKENI. The CDR3 runs 13 residues. Trimming cost V 6 bases and J 2 bases, with 11 bases left between them. Assay: immunoSEQ multiplex PCR; the TCRdb copy retains only in-frame clones and omits some. The sample gives 11,000 or so clones, 84% of which show up once; about 10% is in the top ten. The sequenced sample was CD8+ T cells from peripheral blood mononuclear cells, obtained after pregnancy. The rearrangement joins TRBV18 to TRBJ2-7; D might be TRBD1 (6 bases). The TCR was taken from a female donor in good health, enrolled as a control in a pregnancy study. The CDR3 coding sequence is TGTGCCAGCTCGGACAGCCAGACCTACGAGCAGTACTTC. It yields the protein CASSDSQTYEQYF.